A single sample gave rise to the 3 T cell receptor beta chains below, sequenced in a study of blood T cell repertoires in COVID-19. Here immunoSEQ multiplex PCR was the method, and the copy in TCRdb shows in-frame clones only, minus some. This table has a few hundred thousand clones, 80% to 85% appearing once. Material: peripheral blood. The source is a person aged 65 to 79 with COVID-19, enrolled during active disease.

This clone was found once. CDR3 amino acids: CASSLKSLAGGFSYEQYF. The CDR3 DNA reads TGTGCCAGCAGCTTGAAATCGCTAGCGGGAGGTTTCTCCTACGAGCAGTACTTC. V and J are TRBV5-5 and TRBJ2-7, with 11 nucleotides matching TRBD2. The CDR3 length is 18 residues. V was clipped by 1 base and J by 0 bases; unmatched bases: 9. Germline V lookup: CDR1 SGHKS, CDR2 YYEKEE (reference sequence).

This clone was counted between two and nine times. The V and J genes are TRBV5-5 and TRBJ1-6; TRBD1 matches 8 bases. Germline V gives CDR1 SGHKS, CDR2 YYEKEE (reference sequence). The CDR3 consists of 14 residues. With V trimmed by 4 bases and J by 9 bases, 6 bases remained unmatched. CDR3 loop: CASSRGQGSSPLHF. CDR3 nucleotides: TGTGCCAGCAGCCGAGGACAGGGCAGTTCACCCCTCCACTTT.

The chain has TRBV18 and TRBJ2-7; tentatively, D is TRBD1 (5 bases). Germline V gene sequence: CDR1 KGHSH, CDR2 LQKENI. The CDR3 loop spans 15 amino acids. Trimming pared 1 base from V and 5 bases from J, leaving 15 bases between. The CDR3: CASSPQATETHEQYF. In DNA form, the CDR3 reads TGTGCCAGCTCACCACAAGCGACAGAGACTCACGAGCAGTACTTC.